This TCR beta chain was obtained from a study of blood T cell repertoires in COVID-19. About the study: Sites across the United States, Italy and Spain contributed samples from acute and convalescent COVID-19. Sources were T cells, B-cell-depleted T cells, or PBMCs; the material itself was cDNA or gDNA.

The CDR3 runs 11 residues. CDR1 and CDR2 from the germline V gene are LNHDA and SQIVND (reference sequence). V was shortened by 5 bases and J by 3 bases, with 4 bases between the two germline ends. Under the authors' procedure: Using reference gene primer amplification, nucleated cell counts were estimated. The table came from immunoSEQ multiplex PCR; TCRdb's copy has only in-frame clones and leaves some out. V and J calls and clone size are those listed in that table; D and trimming were worked out from the DNA. This sample yields roughly 150,000 clones, of which 81% are seen a single time; 9.5% to 11% belongs to the top ten.

Sequencing used peripheral blood. The chain recombines TRBV19 with TRBJ1-2; D is unclear. The receptor was isolated from a man aged 55 to 69 with active or convalescent COVID-19. CDR3 sequence: CASSEDYGYTF. In DNA form, the CDR3 reads TGTGCCAGTAGTGAGGACTATGGCTACACCTTC.